This is a list of T cell receptor beta chains from one sample in a study of T cell responses to AZD1222 COVID-19 vaccine. The table came from immunoSEQ multiplex PCR; TCRdb's copy has only in-frame clones and leaves some out. The repertoire consists of under 140,000 clones, with over 85% occurring once and the leading ten covering approximately 2.7%. This material consisted of peripheral blood, taken 28 days after the second AZD1222 dose. These TCRs come from an adult who received the AZD1222 COVID-19 vaccine. CDR3s include the opening cysteine and the closing phenylalanine or tryptophan. D genes are given only for firm matches. Only some rows state a clone size, as once, few, many or a class for expanded clones.

cdr3_length	d_call	v_call	clone_size	j_call	cdr3_aa	cdr3_nt
15	TRBD1	TRBV6-2/TRBV6-3	.	TRBJ2-5	CASSYPRRGQETQYF	TGTGCCAGCAGTTACCCGCGAAGGGGGCAGGAGACCCAGTACTTC
13	TRBD1	TRBV7-9	.	TRBJ2-7	CASSRGQGNEQYF	TGTGCCAGCAGCCGGGGACAGGGCAACGAGCAGTACTTC
14	TRBD1	TRBV6-2/TRBV6-3	.	TRBJ1-1	CASSRDRVPTEAFF	TGTGCCAGCAGCCGGGACAGGGTTCCCACTGAAGCTTTCTTT
15	.	TRBV11-3	.	TRBJ2-2	CASSLQGLGTGELFF	TGTGCCAGCAGCTTACAGGGATTAGGGACCGGGGAGCTGTTTTTT
16	TRBD2	TRBV7-6	once	TRBJ2-5	CASSLEASGGGETQYF	TGTGCCAGCAGCTTAGAGGCTAGCGGAGGTGGGGAGACCCAGTACTTC
16	TRBD1	TRBV27	.	TRBJ1-1	CASSNLPGQGNTEAFF	TGTGCCAGCAGTAACCTGCCGGGACAGGGGAACACTGAAGCTTTCTTT
13	.	TRBV19	once	TRBJ2-5	CASIGGGQETQYF	TGTGCCAGTATCGGGGGCGGGCAAGAGACCCAGTACTTC
14	.	TRBV6-2/TRBV6-3	few	TRBJ1-5	CASSYSGSNQPQHF	TGTGCCAGCAGTTACTCGGGAAGCAATCAGCCCCAGCATTTT
14	.	TRBV5-8	.	TRBJ1-1	CASSPADKYTEAFF	TGTGCCAGCAGCCCCGCGGACAAATACACTGAAGCTTTCTTT
15	.	TRBV19	.	TRBJ1-5	CASRRGGDSNQPQHF	TGTGCCAGTCGCCGGGGGGGGGATAGCAATCAGCCCCAGCATTTT
18	TRBD1	TRBV6-2/TRBV6-3	.	TRBJ2-7	CASSGRGQLGFSVYEQYF	TGTGCCAGCAGTGGAAGGGGACAGTTAGGTTTTTCCGTCTACGAGCAGTACTTC
14	TRBD1	TRBV2	.	TRBJ1-2	CASRGQGIGYGYTF	TGTGCCAGCAGGGGACAGGGGATAGGGTATGGCTACACCTTC
15	.	TRBV5-5	.	TRBJ1-5	CASSISVRGWQPQHF	TGTGCCAGCAGCATCTCGGTCAGGGGATGGCAGCCCCAGCATTTT
14	.	TRBV27	.	TRBJ1-2	CASTRAVGDYGYTF	TGTGCCAGCACTCGGGCGGTTGGAGACTATGGCTACACCTTC
14	.	TRBV20-1	.	TRBJ2-7	CSASVGGSSYEQYF	TGCAGTGCTAGTGTCGGGGGAAGCTCCTACGAGCAGTACTTC
18	TRBD1	TRBV18	.	TRBJ1-6	CASSPPNTGASYNSPLHF	TGTGCCAGCTCACCACCCAACACAGGGGCGTCCTATAATTCACCCCTCCACTTT
14	.	TRBV16	.	TRBJ2-7	CASSQSGPLGEQYF	TGTGCCAGCAGCCAATCGGGCCCTCTGGGGGAGCAGTACTTC
15	TRBD1	TRBV5-1	.	TRBJ2-7	CASSTAGTGRYEQYF	TGCGCCAGCAGCACCGCCGGGACAGGCCGCTACGAGCAGTACTTC
14	.	TRBV11-2	once	TRBJ1-5	CASSVTGLNQPQHF	TGTGCCAGCAGTGTAACAGGGCTAAATCAGCCCCAGCATTTT
17	.	TRBV14	few	TRBJ1-6	CASSQLPQDYGDSPLHF	TGTGCCAGCAGCCAATTGCCTCAGGACTACGGGGATTCACCCCTCCACTTT
16	.	TRBV25-1	.	TRBJ2-1	CASSELPVVGSDEQFF	TGTGCCAGCAGTGAACTCCCTGTGGTGGGGAGTGATGAGCAGTTCTTC
11	.	TRBV5-1	.	TRBJ2-7	CASSLEAEQYF	TGCGCCAGCAGCTTGGAAGCCGAGCAGTACTTC
14	TRBD2	TRBV20-1	.	TRBJ2-5	CSASQAGGTETQYF	TGCAGTGCTAGTCAGGCGGGGGGCACCGAGACCCAGTACTTC
14	.	TRBV10-2	.	TRBJ2-2	CASRRTENTGELFF	TGCGCCAGCAGGAGGACGGAGAACACCGGGGAGCTGTTTTTT
11	.	TRBV6-1	.	TRBJ1-1	CASSEPPEAFF	TGTGCCAGCAGTGAACCCCCTGAAGCTTTCTTT
15	.	TRBV9	.	TRBJ1-2	CASSVGGHHNYGYTF	TGTGCCAGCAGCGTAGGGGGACACCATAACTATGGCTACACCTTC
13	TRBD1	TRBV27	.	TRBJ1-2	CASSRQGNYGYTF	TGTGCCAGCAGTAGACAGGGTAACTATGGCTACACCTTC
13	.	TRBV2	once	TRBJ1-1	CASSLARDSEAFF	TGTGCCAGCAGTCTCGCCCGCGACTCTGAAGCTTTCTTT